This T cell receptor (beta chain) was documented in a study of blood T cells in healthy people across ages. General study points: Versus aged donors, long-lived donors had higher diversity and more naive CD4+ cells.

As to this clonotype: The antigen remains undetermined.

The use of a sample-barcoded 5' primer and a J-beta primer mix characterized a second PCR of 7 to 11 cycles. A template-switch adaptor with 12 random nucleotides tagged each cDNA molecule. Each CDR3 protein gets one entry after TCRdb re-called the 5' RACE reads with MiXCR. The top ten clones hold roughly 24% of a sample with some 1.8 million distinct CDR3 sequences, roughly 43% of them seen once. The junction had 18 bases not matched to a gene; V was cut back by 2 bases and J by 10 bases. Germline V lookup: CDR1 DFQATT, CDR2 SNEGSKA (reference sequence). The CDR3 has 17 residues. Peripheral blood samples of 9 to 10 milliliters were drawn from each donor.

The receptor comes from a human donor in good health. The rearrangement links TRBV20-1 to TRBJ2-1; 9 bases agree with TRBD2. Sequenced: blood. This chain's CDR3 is CSARKRGGGAAGGEQFF. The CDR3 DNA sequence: TGCAGTGCTAGAAAAAGGGGCGGGGGGGCCGCAGGCGGAGAGCAGTTCTTC.